This TCR beta chain was captured by sequencing in a study of blood T cells in healthy people across ages. This clonotype was seen a few times. Alongside a J-beta primer mix, a sample-barcoded 5' primer served in a second PCR lasting roughly 7 to 12 cycles. Every single cDNA molecule received a tag from a template-switch adaptor with 12 random nucleotides. MiXCR, run by TCRdb on the 5' RACE reads, gives a single entry per CDR3 protein. The repertoire holds hundreds of thousands of distinct CDR3 sequences, about a third seen once, with 15% in the top ten. In terms of origin and age, donors were healthy Caucasian individuals from Russia aged roughly 6 to 100. The length of the CDR3 is 17 residues. J gave up 0 bases and V 0 bases, and 7 bases lay outside the gene matches. CDR1 is MNHEY and CDR2 is SVGAGI in the germline V gene.

The chain links TRBV6-5 to TRBJ1-2; 7 nucleotides line up with TRBD1. Sequencing used blood. The TCR originated in an elderly woman in good health. CDR3 DNA: TGTGCCAGCAGTTACTCGGGACAGACTTTTGCTAACTATGGCTACACCTTC. It specifies CASSYSGQTFANYGYTF.